This TCR beta chain was identified during a study of Ad26.COV2.S vaccination and SARS-CoV-2 variants. Treatment here: around 19 received Ad26.COV2.S at low or high dose, single or two shots; 5 received placebo; per-sample allocation not given. Samples came from day 63 after the first vaccine or placebo injection. Clones were sequenced by immunoSEQ multiplex PCR, and TCRdb holds only the in-frame ones, with some missing. The table records 440,000 or so clones, roughly 88% of them present only once. V shed 9 bases and J shed 3 bases, with 31 bases lying between them. The CDR3 is 19 residues long. Germline CDR1 reads LNHDA; CDR2 reads SQIVND (reference sequence).

This clonotype was obtained from a person aged 18 to 65 who received the Ad26.COV2.S COVID-19 vaccine or a placebo. Material: peripheral blood, obtained in a trial of Ad26.COV2.S vaccine versus placebo. The genes are TRBV19 and TRBJ2-3, with D possibly TRBD2 on 10 matching bases. In nucleotides, the CDR3 is TGTGCCAGGACGGGGACAGGGACCCCTTCTAGCGGGAGAACAGATACGCAGTATTTT. Amino acids: CARTGTGTPSSGRTDTQYF.